This record looks at one T cell receptor beta chain sequence and its context. The repertoire was sequenced with immunoSEQ multiplex PCR; TCRdb's copy has only in-frame clones and lacks some. The table includes 210,000 or so clones, about 91% detected once. This CDR3 spans 16 amino acids. CDR1 and CDR2 (germline): KGHSH, LQKENI. V was clipped by 3 bases and J by 1 base; unmatched bases: 5. This sample stems from a study of blood T cell repertoires in COVID-19. Input material: peripheral blood. The rearrangement joins TRBV18 to TRBJ1-3, with TRBD1 matching over 8 bases. The sequence derives from a man aged 25 to 45 with acute or convalescent COVID-19. Here the CDR3 reads CASSPGQGGSGNTIYF. The CDR3 DNA follows: TGTGCCAGCTCACCTGGACAGGGAGGGTCTGGAAACACCATATATTTT.